One sample yielded the 22 T cell receptor beta chains listed below, sequenced in a study of T-cell memory formation after mild COVID-19. TCRdb reprocessed the 5' RACE reads with MiXCR, giving one entry per CDR3 protein. The data contain around 410,000 distinct CDR3 sequences, about 25% of them singletons. The sample consisted of PBMCs or a T cell subset sorted from them (not recorded which). These receptors were taken from an adult woman who had mild COVID-19 (a few samples of this study predate the infection). Cell type and time point are not known.

The J gene is TRBJ2-1, the V gene TRBV5-6; D may be TRBD2 (5 bases). V gave up 0 bases and J gave up 2 bases, with 12 bases separating them. The CDR3 is 16 amino acids. Germline CDR1 and CDR2: SGHDT and YYEEEE. CDR3 bases: TGTGCCAGCAGCTTGGTAACATGGAGGACCTACAATGAGCAGTTCTTC. Its protein product is CASSLVTWRTYNEQFF. The variable domain in full, completed from reference TRBV5-6 and TRBJ2-1, reads DAGVTQSPTHLIKTRGQQVTLRCSPKSGHDTVSWYQQALGQGPQFIFQYYEEEERQRGNFPDRFSGHQFPNYSSELNVNALLLGDSALYLCASSLVTWRTYNEQFFGPGTRLTVL.

The rearrangement links TRBV24-1 to TRBJ1-5; TRBD1 is a possible D gene (6 bases). The CDR3 extends over 13 amino acids. Germline assignment: CDR1 KGHDR and CDR2 SFDVKD. V lost 4 bases, J lost 5 bases, and 8 bases lay in between. CDR3 coding DNA: TGTGCCACCAGTGAGGGGGGGCATCAGCCCCAGCATTTT. This gives the protein CATSEGGHQPQHF.

This clonotype was counted only a few times. The rearrangement links TRBV7-8 to TRBJ2-1; D gene ambiguous. Germline values: CDR1 SGHVS, CDR2 FQNEAQ. V was shortened by 1 base and J by 8 bases, with 12 bases between the two germline ends. The CDR3 totals 14 residues. The chain's CDR3 is CASSLESGRDEQFF. The CDR3 coding sequence is TGTGCCAGCAGCTTAGAGTCCGGACGGGATGAGCAGTTCTTC.

The chain links TRBV28 to TRBJ2-3; 10 nucleotides align to TRBD2. The V gene end was trimmed by 5 bases and the J gene end by 2 bases; junction bases not matched to a gene: 7. The CDR3 runs to 16 residues. Germline CDR1 MDHEN, CDR2 SYDVKM. The CDR3 coding sequence is TGTGCCAGCAGTCCCCACCTAGCGGGGGCCACAGATACGCAGTATTTT. Translation gives CASSPHLAGATDTQYF.

V usage is TRBV7-2 and J usage is TRBJ1-5; TRBD1 might be the D (6 bases). The CDR3 spans 16 residues. The V gene lost 2 bases and the J gene lost 2 bases, with 13 bases spanning the gap. Germline V gene lookup returns CDR1 SGHTA and CDR2 FQGNSA. CDR3: CASSLQMGARNQPQHF. CDR3 in DNA: TGTGCCAGCAGCTTACAGATGGGGGCGCGCAATCAGCCCCAGCATTTT.

This clonotype has ten or more counts. The V call is TRBV11-2, the J call TRBJ2-3, with D possibly TRBD1 on 5 matching bases. Germline lookup yields CDR1 SGHAT and CDR2 FQNNGV. V was shortened by 6 bases and J by 1 base, with 17 bases between the two germline ends. This CDR3 region has 16 residues. CDR3 residues: CASRLRGILGTDTQYF. The CDR3 coding sequence is TGTGCCAGCAGATTAAGGGGAATTCTTGGCACAGATACGCAGTATTTT.

The chain joins TRBV15 to TRBJ2-7, with a possible D match to TRBD2 (6 bases). CDR1 LNHNV and CDR2 YYDKDF come from the germline V gene (reference sequence). This CDR3 region has 16 residues. Trimming shortened V by 0 bases and J by 0 bases, and 12 bases separated the two germline ends. CDR3 loop: CATSRDSSASSYEQYF. CDR3 coding DNA: TGTGCCACCAGCAGAGATTCTAGCGCGAGCTCCTACGAGCAGTACTTC.

The rearrangement links TRBV6-1 to TRBJ1-1; weak D call: TRBD1 (5 bases). Germline V gives CDR1 MNHNS, CDR2 SASEGT. CDR3 length equals 15 residues. Trimming shortened V by 2 bases and J by 3 bases, and 13 bases separated the two germline ends. The CDR3 sequence is CASSERLGTHTEAFF. CDR3 DNA sequence: TGTGCCAGCAGTGAAAGGCTGGGGACCCACACTGAAGCTTTCTTT.

The chain joins TRBV11-2 to TRBJ2-1, with D perhaps assigned TRBD1 or TRBD2 (6 bases each). V was cut by 2 bases and J by 8 bases, with 25 bases left in between. Looked up from germline, CDR1 is SGHAT and CDR2 is FQNNGV. The CDR3 is 18 residues long. The CDR3 region has the DNA TGTGCCAGCAGCTTACAGCCTGAGGGGGGACTTCAGATGGATGAGCAGTTCTTC. This codes for CASSLQPEGGLQMDEQFF.

Only a few counts were recorded for this clonotype. The rearrangement links TRBV14 to TRBJ2-3; 7 nucleotides line up with TRBD2. The CDR3 contains 15 residues. The V and J ends lost 2 bases and 4 bases, in that order; junction bases with no gene match: 6. Germline CDR1 reads SGHDN; CDR2 reads FVKESK. As DNA, the CDR3 is TGTGCCAGCAGCCAACTAGCGGCCCCCGCAGATACGCAGTATTTT. This sequence encodes CASSQLAAPADTQYF.

The J gene is TRBJ2-3, the V gene TRBV6-5; D is undetermined. The length of the CDR3 is 14 residues. Germline V gene sequence: CDR1 MNHEY, CDR2 SVGAGI. V was cut by 0 bases and J by 4 bases, with 8 bases left in between. CDR3 region: CASSYSNLADTQYF. The CDR3 DNA reads as TGTGCCAGCAGTTACTCGAATTTGGCAGATACGCAGTATTTT.

This clonotype was detected a few times. The rearrangement links TRBV12-3 or TRBV12-4 to TRBJ2-2; 11 nucleotides align to TRBD2. The CDR3 loop spans 15 amino acids. V dropped 6 bases and J dropped 2; count of bases not matched to a gene: 2. The CDR3 bases are TGTGCCAGCAGCACTAGCGGGAGTAACACCGGGGAGCTGTTTTTT. This codes for CASSTSGSNTGELFF.

This clonotype was detected a few times. CDR3 sequence: CASSGRGTDTQYF. CDR3 DNA sequence: TGTGCCAGCAGTGGAAGGGGCACAGATACGCAGTATTTT. The rearrangement links TRBV27 to TRBJ2-3; D ambiguous. The CDR3 runs to 13 residues. Trimming cost V 5 bases and J 1 base, with 7 bases left between them. Germline V gene lookup returns CDR1 MNHEY and CDR2 SMNVEV (reference sequence).

V gene TRBV5-8 combines with J gene TRBJ1-4; D is perhaps TRBD1 (6 bases). Trimming left V 1 base short and J 5 bases short, with 12 bases between. The CDR3 is 15 residues long. Germline V gene sequence: CDR1 SGHTS, CDR2 YDEGEE. CDR3 sequence reads: CASSLLGGENEKLFF. CDR3 in DNA: TGTGCCAGCAGCTTGTTAGGGGGGGAAAATGAAAAACTGTTTTTT. The complete variable domain, with remaining parts taken from reference TRBV5-8 and TRBJ1-4, reads EAGVTQSPTHLIKTRGQQATLRCSPISGHTSVYWYQQALGLGLQFLLWYDEGEERNRGNFPPRFSGRQFPNYSSELNVNALELEDSALYLCASSLLGGENEKLFFGSGTQLSVL.

This clonotype was counted between two and nine times. The chain couples TRBV12-3 or TRBV12-4 to TRBJ1-2; 8 bases are shared with TRBD1. The CDR3 is 17 amino acids. With V trimmed by 5 bases and J by 1 base, 12 bases remained unmatched. DNA of the CDR3: TGTGCCAGCAGTCCCGGTGGGACAGGCTATTTTAACTATGGCTACACCTTC. Protein product: CASSPGGTGYFNYGYTF.

The V and J genes are TRBV7-6 and TRBJ2-2; 7 bases agree with TRBD1. The CDR3 consists of 13 residues. The V segment lost 5 bases and the J segment 6 bases; nucleotides outside the gene matches: 3. Germline-derived CDR1 and CDR2 are SGHVS and FNYEAQ. This chain's CDR3 is CASSPTGSGELFF. CDR3 DNA sequence: TGTGCCAGCAGCCCGACAGGGTCCGGGGAGCTGTTTTTT.

The rearrangement uses TRBV5-1 and TRBJ2-3, with 8 bases aligning to TRBD1. The CDR3 is 14 amino acids. V dropped 6 bases and J dropped 4; count of bases not matched to a gene: 7. The germline V gene has CDR1 SGHRS and CDR2 YFSETQ. CDR3 amino acids: CASTRTGRADTQYF. CDR3 DNA: TGCGCCAGCACGCGGACAGGGCGTGCAGATACGCAGTATTTT. Looking up the rest from reference TRBV5-1 and TRBJ2-3 gives the full variable domain: KAGVTQTPRYLIKTRGQQVTLSCSPISGHRSVSWYQQTPGQGLQFLFEYFSETQRNKGNFPGRFSGRQFSNSRSEMNVSTLELGDSALYLCASTRTGRADTQYFGPGTRLTVL.

V is TRBV6-5 and J is TRBJ2-5, with TRBD1 matching over 9 bases. V lost 10 bases, J lost 7 bases, and 13 bases stayed unmatched. Germline V gene lookup returns CDR1 MNHEY and CDR2 SVGAGI. This CDR3 has 14 residues. CDR3 DNA sequence: TGTGCCACCTTGGGACAGGGACCACGTGGGACCCAGTACTTC. Translating gives CATLGQGPRGTQYF.

The gene calls are TRBV12-3 or TRBV12-4 and TRBJ1-1; D uncertain. CDR3 length: 14 amino acids. The V and J ends lost 7 bases and 5 bases respectively, with 17 bases between them. The CDR3 sequence: CASNHGVSKTEAFF. CDR3 DNA sequence: TGTGCCAGCAACCACGGAGTCTCAAAAACTGAAGCTTTCTTT.

This clonotype was observed at least ten times. J is TRBJ2-7 and V is TRBV27, with a weak D call TRBD2 (5 bases). This CDR3 comprises 14 residues. V lost 3 bases to trimming and J lost 3 bases, with 12 bases between them. Germline V lookup: CDR1 MNHEY, CDR2 SMNVEV (reference sequence). The CDR3: CASSFGVWGYEQYF. In DNA, the CDR3 is TGTGCCAGCAGTTTCGGGGTCTGGGGCTACGAGCAGTACTTC.

This clonotype was detected a few times. The chain recombines TRBV20-1 with TRBJ2-1, with D uncertain. CDR1 and CDR2 from the germline V gene are DFQATT and SNEGSKA (reference sequence). The CDR3 contains 13 residues. Trimming cost V 3 bases and J 6 bases, with 12 bases left between them. The CDR3 region is CSARGPGGNEQFF. The CDR3 DNA reads as TGCAGTGCTAGGGGCCCCGGCGGCAATGAGCAGTTCTTC.

This clonotype showed up just a few times. This sequence joins TRBV4-1 and TRBJ2-5; TRBD2 aligns across 11 bases. Germline V gene sequence: CDR1 MGHRA, CDR2 YSYEKL. J was trimmed by 4 bases and V by 0 bases; bases with no gene match: 7. The length of the CDR3 is 17 residues. CDR3: CASSQDLSGRAGETQYF. CDR3 DNA: TGCGCCAGCAGCCAAGACCTTAGCGGGAGGGCGGGAGAGACCCAGTACTTC.